These T cell receptor beta chains were read from a single sample in a study of T cells in Graves' hyperthyroidism and ophthalmopathy. A single record per CDR3 protein comes from TCRdb applying MiXCR to the multiplex PCR reads. Of under 650,000 distinct CDR3 sequences in the sample, about 17% are singletons; the top ten hold 3% to 4.5%. Sequencing used blood. These receptors came from a woman younger than 45 with Graves' hyperthyroidism. CDR3s leave out the opening cysteine and the closing phenylalanine or tryptophan.

cdr3_aa v_call
ASSFVTGLPLPHEQY TRBV27
RTGNTEAF TRBV7-9
ASSTRVSYEQY TRBV4-1
ASTAQGLNQPQH TRBV2
ASSAGLAGVLTQY TRBV11-2
ASSPRTVSYEQY TRBV27
SARDQRRILFGYT TRBV20-1
SASDRGVSGANVLT TRBV20-1
ASSRRGAGAKNIQY TRBV11-2
ASSSGAYEQY TRBV7-2
SVPPPGGPVNEQF TRBV29-1
ASSIFRGDTQY TRBV19
ASSLLAGEAGELF TRBV12-3/TRBV12-4
ASRDRVTGYT TRBV12-3/TRBV12-4
SAILQNNQPQH TRBV20-1
ASSESRGVGSPLH TRBV2
SVARLADSHPQY TRBV29-1
ASSPDGREKLF TRBV28
SVAGGPGDTQY TRBV29-1
ASSLPTNGRFEQY TRBV5-1
ASTPQVGVGEQF TRBV7-3
ASSFAGGQPQH TRBV6-1
ASSFPPGRPPPNYGYT TRBV7-8
ASSRGTGGLPQH TRBV27
SARDGGLAGTGETQY TRBV20-1
ASSEAARARVDTQY TRBV2
ASTIGTGSVNEQF TRBV11-2
AWSPGGTGQQF TRBV30